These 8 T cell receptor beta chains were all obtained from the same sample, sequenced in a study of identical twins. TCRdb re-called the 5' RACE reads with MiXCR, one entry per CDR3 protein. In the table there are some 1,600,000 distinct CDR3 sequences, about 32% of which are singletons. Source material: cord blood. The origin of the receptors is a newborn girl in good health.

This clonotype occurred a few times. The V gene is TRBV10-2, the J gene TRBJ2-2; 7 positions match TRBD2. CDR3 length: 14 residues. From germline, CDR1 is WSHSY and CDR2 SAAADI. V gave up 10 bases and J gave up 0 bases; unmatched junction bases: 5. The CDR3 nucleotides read TGCGCCACCCAGCGGGGACCGAACACCGGGGAGCTGTTTTTT. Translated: CATQRGPNTGELFF.

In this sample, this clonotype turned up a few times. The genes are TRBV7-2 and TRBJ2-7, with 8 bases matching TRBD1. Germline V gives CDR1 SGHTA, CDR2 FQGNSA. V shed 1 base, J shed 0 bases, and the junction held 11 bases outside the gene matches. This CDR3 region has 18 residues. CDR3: CASSLVSWGTGSSYEQYF. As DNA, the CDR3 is TGTGCCAGCAGCTTAGTTAGTTGGGGGACAGGAAGCTCCTACGAGCAGTACTTC.

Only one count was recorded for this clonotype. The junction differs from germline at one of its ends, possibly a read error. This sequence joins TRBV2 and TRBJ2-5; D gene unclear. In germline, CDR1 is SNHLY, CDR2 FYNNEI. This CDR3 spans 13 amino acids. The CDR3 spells CASSWTEQETRYF. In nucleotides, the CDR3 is TGTGCCAGCAGCTGGACGGAACAAGAGACCCGGTACTTC.

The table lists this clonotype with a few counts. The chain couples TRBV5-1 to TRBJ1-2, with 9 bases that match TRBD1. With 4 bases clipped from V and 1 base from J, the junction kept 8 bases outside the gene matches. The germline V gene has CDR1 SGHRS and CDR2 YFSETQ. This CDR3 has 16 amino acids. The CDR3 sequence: CASSPGTGPFNYGYTF. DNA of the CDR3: TGCGCCAGCAGCCCCGGGACAGGGCCCTTTAACTATGGCTACACCTTC. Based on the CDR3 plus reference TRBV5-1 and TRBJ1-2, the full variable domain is KAGVTQTPRYLIKTRGQQVTLSCSPISGHRSVSWYQQTPGQGLQFLFEYFSETQRNKGNFPGRFSGRQFSNSRSEMNVSTLELGDSALYLCASSPGTGPFNYGYTFGSGTRLTVV.

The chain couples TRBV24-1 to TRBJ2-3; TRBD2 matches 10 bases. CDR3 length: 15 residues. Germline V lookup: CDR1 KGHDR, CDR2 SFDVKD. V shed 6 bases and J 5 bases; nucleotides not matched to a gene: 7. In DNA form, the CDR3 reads TGTGCCACCAGTCCCCTAGCGGGAGAGGGAGATACGCAGTATTTT. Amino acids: CATSPLAGEGDTQYF.

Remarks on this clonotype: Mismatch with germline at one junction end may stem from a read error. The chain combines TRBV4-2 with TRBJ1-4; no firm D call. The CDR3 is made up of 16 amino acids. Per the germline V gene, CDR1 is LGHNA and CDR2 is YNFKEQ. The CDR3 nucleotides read TGTGCCAGCAGCCAATCCACGATACTGCTTAATGAAGAACTGTTTTTT. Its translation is CASSQSTILLNEELFF.

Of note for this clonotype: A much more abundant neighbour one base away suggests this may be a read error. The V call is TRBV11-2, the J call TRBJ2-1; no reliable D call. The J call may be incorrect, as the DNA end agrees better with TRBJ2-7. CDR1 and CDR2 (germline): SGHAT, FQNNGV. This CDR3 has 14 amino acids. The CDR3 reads CASGPFSSYNEQYF. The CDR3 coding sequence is TGTGCCAGCGGTCCATTCAGCTCCTACAATGAGCAGTACTTC.

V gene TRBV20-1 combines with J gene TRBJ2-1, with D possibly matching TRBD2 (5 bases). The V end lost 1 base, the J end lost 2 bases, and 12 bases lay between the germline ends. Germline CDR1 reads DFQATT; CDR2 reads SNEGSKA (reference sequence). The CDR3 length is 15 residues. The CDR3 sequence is CSARAGLRPYNEQFF. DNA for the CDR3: TGCAGTGCTAGAGCGGGATTGAGGCCCTACAATGAGCAGTTCTTC.